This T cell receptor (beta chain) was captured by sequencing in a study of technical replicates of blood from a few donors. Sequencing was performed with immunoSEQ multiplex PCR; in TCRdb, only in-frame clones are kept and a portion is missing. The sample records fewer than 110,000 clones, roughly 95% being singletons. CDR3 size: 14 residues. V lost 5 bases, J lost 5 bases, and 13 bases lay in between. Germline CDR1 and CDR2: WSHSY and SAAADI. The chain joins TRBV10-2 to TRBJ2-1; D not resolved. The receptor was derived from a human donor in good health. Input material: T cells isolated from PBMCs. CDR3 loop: CASSPRDFNNEQFF. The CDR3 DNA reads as TGCGCCAGCAGTCCCCGCGACTTTAACAATGAGCAGTTCTTC.